A selection of T cell receptor beta chains follows, all from one sample in a study of blood T cells in healthy people across ages. TCRdb independently ran MiXCR on the 5' RACE reads; one entry per CDR3 protein. The repertoire has about 2 million distinct CDR3 sequences, 49% of them found once; the top ten carry approximately 2.1%. Sequencing used blood. These receptors were obtained from a woman in her thirties or forties in good health. The CDR3 runs from the conserved cysteine through the conserved F or W. The D gene is left open where the match is weak. The size field is filled for only some rows; it gives once, few, many or a size class.

CDR3aa: CASSQDGGKAFF
CDR3nt: TGTGCCAGCAGCCAAGATGGAGGGAAAGCTTTCTTT
abundance: .
j_gene: TRBJ1-1
d_gene: .
v_gene: TRBV4-2

CDR3aa: CASSWYVENTEAFF
CDR3nt: TGTGCCAGCAGTTGGTATGTTGAGAACACTGAAGCTTTCTTT
abundance: .
j_gene: TRBJ1-1
d_gene: .
v_gene: TRBV28

CDR3aa: CASSRQGPSYNEQFF
CDR3nt: TGTGCCAGCAGCCGACAGGGGCCGTCCTACAATGAGCAGTTCTTC
abundance: few
j_gene: TRBJ2-1
d_gene: TRBD1
v_gene: TRBV6-2/TRBV6-3

CDR3aa: CASSLGRSRYEQYF
CDR3nt: TGTGCCAGCAGTTTAGGACGGAGTCGCTACGAGCAGTACTTC
abundance: few
j_gene: TRBJ2-7
d_gene: .
v_gene: TRBV27

CDR3aa: CAIRMKNEQFF
CDR3nt: TGTGCCATCAGGATGAAGAATGAGCAGTTCTTC
abundance: .
j_gene: TRBJ2-1
d_gene: .
v_gene: TRBV10-3

CDR3aa: CASSLVWSGGQETQYF
CDR3nt: TGTGCCAGCAGCTTGGTTTGGAGCGGGGGGCAAGAGACCCAGTACTTC
abundance: few
j_gene: TRBJ2-5
d_gene: TRBD2
v_gene: TRBV5-6

CDR3aa: CASSPRELTNEKLFF
CDR3nt: TGTGCCAGCAGTCCGCGGGAGCTGACTAATGAAAAACTGTTTTTT
abundance: .
j_gene: TRBJ1-4
d_gene: .
v_gene: TRBV7-9

CDR3aa: CTSSGGTAKYEQYF
CDR3nt: TGTACCAGCAGCGGCGGGACAGCAAAATACGAGCAGTACTTC
abundance: .
j_gene: TRBJ2-7
d_gene: .
v_gene: TRBV7-2

CDR3aa: CASSRTGQGDEKLFF
CDR3nt: TGTGCCAGCAGTAGAACGGGACAGGGAGATGAAAAACTGTTTTTT
abundance: .
j_gene: TRBJ1-4
d_gene: TRBD1
v_gene: TRBV6-5

CDR3aa: CSARDGGFGTEAFF
CDR3nt: TGCAGTGCTAGAGATGGGGGTTTCGGCACTGAAGCTTTCTTT
abundance: few
j_gene: TRBJ1-1
d_gene: .
v_gene: TRBV20-1

CDR3aa: CSAHSGQYATGANVLTF
CDR3nt: TGCAGCGCCCATTCGGGACAATATGCAACTGGGGCCAACGTCCTGACTTTC
abundance: .
j_gene: TRBJ2-6
d_gene: .
v_gene: TRBV29-1

CDR3aa: CASSQTSGGPDGGTQYF
CDR3nt: TGTGCCAGCAGCCAGACTAGCGGGGGTCCCGATGGGGGGACGCAGTATTTT
abundance: .
j_gene: TRBJ2-3
d_gene: TRBD2
v_gene: TRBV9

CDR3aa: CSARDKTSVTYTQYF
CDR3nt: TGCAGTGCTAGAGACAAGACTAGCGTCACCTATACGCAGTATTTT
abundance: few
j_gene: TRBJ2-3
d_gene: TRBD2
v_gene: TRBV20-1

CDR3aa: CASSLEVVVYQETQYF
CDR3nt: TGTGCCAGCAGCTTAGAGGTAGTTGTGTACCAAGAGACCCAGTACTTC
abundance: few
j_gene: TRBJ2-5
d_gene: .
v_gene: TRBV7-2

CDR3aa: CASSPAQVDSPLHF
CDR3nt: TGCGCCAGCAGCCCAGCGCAGGTGGATTCACCCCTCCACTTT
abundance: .
j_gene: TRBJ1-6
d_gene: .
v_gene: TRBV4-1

CDR3aa: CASRAENSVNQPQHF
CDR3nt: TGTGCCAGCAGGGCGGAGAATTCCGTTAATCAGCCCCAGCATTTT
abundance: few
j_gene: TRBJ1-5
d_gene: .
v_gene: TRBV12-3/TRBV12-4

CDR3aa: CASSQRGRGYTF
CDR3nt: TGTGCCAGCAGCCAGAGGGGGCGAGGCTACACCTTC
abundance: .
j_gene: TRBJ1-2
d_gene: TRBD1
v_gene: TRBV3-1

CDR3aa: CSATLQGPIYPYEQYF
CDR3nt: TGCAGTGCTACCCTACAGGGTCCGATATATCCCTACGAGCAGTACTTC
abundance: few
j_gene: TRBJ2-7
d_gene: .
v_gene: TRBV20-1

CDR3aa: CASKTPNYGYTF
CDR3nt: TGTGCCAGCAAGACCCCCAACTATGGCTACACCTTC
abundance: .
j_gene: TRBJ1-2
d_gene: .
v_gene: TRBV6-1

CDR3aa: CASSQDWLGGYEQYF
CDR3nt: TGTGCCAGCAGCCAAGATTGGCTCGGGGGCTACGAGCAGTACTTC
abundance: .
j_gene: TRBJ2-7
d_gene: .
v_gene: TRBV4-2

CDR3aa: CSARTGGRKTPGGNQPQHF
CDR3nt: TGCAGTGCTAGGACGGGTGGACGGAAAACTCCGGGGGGCAATCAGCCCCAGCATTTT
abundance: .
j_gene: TRBJ1-5
d_gene: .
v_gene: TRBV20-1

CDR3aa: CATTPSGAYNEQFF
CDR3nt: TGTGCCACCACTCCTAGCGGAGCCTACAATGAGCAGTTCTTC
abundance: .
j_gene: TRBJ2-1
d_gene: TRBD2
v_gene: TRBV24-1

CDR3aa: CASSSFRGSGANVLTF
CDR3nt: TGTGCCAGCAGCTCCTTTAGGGGCTCTGGGGCCAACGTCCTGACTTTC
abundance: .
j_gene: TRBJ2-6
d_gene: .
v_gene: TRBV3-1

CDR3aa: CSGDPGDRLNTEAFF
CDR3nt: TGCAGTGGAGACCCAGGGGACCGACTGAACACTGAAGCTTTCTTT
abundance: .
j_gene: TRBJ1-1
d_gene: .
v_gene: TRBV20-1

CDR3aa: CASSSGLAGIGEQFF
CDR3nt: TGCGCCAGCAGCTCAGGACTAGCGGGGATCGGTGAGCAGTTCTTC
abundance: .
j_gene: TRBJ2-1
d_gene: TRBD2
v_gene: TRBV5-1

CDR3aa: CASSHPGTNEQFF
CDR3nt: TGCGCCAGCAGCCACCCCGGGACAAATGAGCAGTTCTTC
abundance: few
j_gene: TRBJ2-1
d_gene: .
v_gene: TRBV4-1

CDR3aa: CASSHPIQGQGNSYEQYF
CDR3nt: TGCGCCAGCAGCCATCCCATCCAGGGACAGGGGAATTCCTACGAGCAGTACTTC
abundance: .
j_gene: TRBJ2-7
d_gene: TRBD1
v_gene: TRBV4-3

CDR3aa: CATSRDLLAVLAKNIQYF
CDR3nt: TGTGCCACCAGCAGAGATCTCCTAGCGGTTCTAGCCAAAAACATTCAGTACTTC
abundance: once
j_gene: TRBJ2-4
d_gene: TRBD2
v_gene: TRBV15

CDR3aa: CSVAGLARGKLGETQYF
CDR3nt: TGCAGCGTTGCGGGACTAGCGAGGGGTAAACTCGGGGAGACCCAGTACTTC
abundance: .
j_gene: TRBJ2-5
d_gene: TRBD2
v_gene: TRBV29-1